The 32 T cell receptor beta chains reported below all come from one sample, sequenced in a study of shared T cell receptors in the human thymus. The table came from immunoSEQ multiplex PCR; TCRdb's copy has only in-frame clones and leaves some out. The sample consists of hundreds of thousands of clones, about 87% of them appearing once. The same specimen was also included in a second study, on human thymus T cells.

What was sequenced was thymocytes. The receptors come from a boy under three years old with a congenital heart defect.

This rearrangement joins TRBV29-1 to TRBJ2-2; no clear D gene. The CDR3 loop spans 14 amino acids. CDR1 is SQVTM, CDR2 ANQGSEA, per germline. Trimming cost V 3 bases and J 1 base, with 9 bases left between them. The CDR3 nucleotides read TGCAGCGTTGATTTGTATCGGAACACCGGGGAGCTGTTTTTT. Its protein product is CSVDLYRNTGELFF.

The chain couples TRBV2 to TRBJ2-5; 7 bases match TRBD1. The V gene's germline CDR1 is SNHLY and CDR2 FYNNEI. The V segment lost 6 bases and the J segment 5 bases; nucleotides outside the gene matches: 6. The CDR3 length is 13 residues. CDR3 bases: TGTGCCAGCAGGGATGACAGGGCTGAGACCCAGTACTTC. As protein: CASRDDRAETQYF.

This chain uses TRBV5-6 with TRBJ2-5, with D unresolved. V shed 0 bases and J shed 9 bases, with 6 bases lying between them. This CDR3 has 11 amino acids. The V gene's germline CDR1 is SGHDT and CDR2 YYEEEE. CDR3 sequence (DNA): TGTGCCAGCAGCTTGGATCAGGCCCAGTACTTC. This sequence encodes CASSLDQAQYF.

The chain combines TRBV5-4 with TRBJ1-3; TRBD1 matches at 10 bases. The CDR3 consists of 15 residues. In germline, CDR1 is SGHNT, CDR2 YYREEE (reference sequence). The V gene end was trimmed by 4 bases and the J gene end by 4 bases; junction bases not matched to a gene: 5. The CDR3 protein is CASSRQGARGNTIYF. CDR3 nucleotide sequence: TGTGCCAGCAGCCGACAGGGGGCGAGAGGAAACACCATATATTTT.

This clone was seen just once. The chain recombines TRBV11-2 with TRBJ2-3; TRBD2 agrees at 15 bases. Germline-derived CDR1 and CDR2 are SGHAT and FQNNGV. V lost 5 bases, J lost 2 bases, and 8 bases stayed unmatched. This CDR3 is 18 amino acids long. The CDR3, as DNA: TGTGCCAGCAGCCTCCCCGGGACTAGCGGGGGGCTCACAGATACGCAGTATTTT. Amino acid sequence: CASSLPGTSGGLTDTQYF.

The CDR3 DNA follows: TGTGCCAGCAGCCAAGCGGCTCCGGATTATAGACTGTACTTC. Residues: CASSQAAPDYRLYF. This sequence joins TRBV14 and TRBJ2-7; the D is unclear. This CDR3 has 14 residues. V shed 1 base and J shed 12 bases, with 19 bases lying between them. Germline CDR1 reads SGHDN; CDR2 reads FVKESK.

The chain has TRBV14 and TRBJ2-7, with D possibly being TRBD1 (5 bases). This CDR3 has 16 amino acids. CDR1 and CDR2 from the germline V gene are SGHDN and FVKESK. V lost 7 bases and J lost 2, with 21 bases in between. CDR3 amino acids: CASTPSVGDPPYEQYF. CDR3 nucleotides: TGTGCCAGCACCCCCTCGGTAGGGGATCCCCCCTACGAGCAGTACTTC.

CDR3 amino acids: CASSARQGLTEAFF. The CDR3 region has the DNA TGTGCCAGCAGTGCCCGACAGGGGCTCACTGAAGCTTTCTTT. The J gene is TRBJ1-1, the V gene TRBV28; TRBD1 matches 8 bases. The ends lost 5 bases at V and 4 bases at J; junction bases unmatched: 6. The germline V gene has CDR1 MDHEN and CDR2 SYDVKM. The CDR3 contains 14 residues.

Here the CDR3 DNA reads TGCGCCAGCAGCCAAGAAAGGAGACCCGGGGCCAACGTCCTGACTTTC. Amino acids: CASSQERRPGANVLTF. The chain combines TRBV4-3 with TRBJ2-6; D gene ambiguous. Germline V gives CDR1 LGHNA, CDR2 YSLEER. This CDR3 region has 16 residues. Deletions cut 0 bases from V and 4 bases from J, with 10 bases between.

The gene calls are TRBV28 and TRBJ1-6, with 7 bases that match TRBD1. From germline, CDR1 is MDHEN and CDR2 SYDVKM. V shed 5 bases, J shed 10 bases, and the junction held 14 bases outside the gene matches. The CDR3 has 16 residues. DNA of the CDR3: TGTGCCAGCAGTACGCCCGACAGGGTGTTCTTGTCACCCCTCCACTTT. Translating gives CASSTPDRVFLSPLHF.

This clone was observed a handful of times. The chain's CDR3 is CASSYSTQGAREQYF. In DNA, the CDR3 is TGTGCCAGCAGTTACTCGACACAGGGGGCACGGGAGCAGTACTTC. The chain has TRBV6-6 and TRBJ2-7, with 9 bases lining up with TRBD1. In germline, CDR1 is MNHNY, CDR2 SVGAGI (reference sequence). The length of the CDR3 is 15 residues. V gave up 0 bases and J gave up 7 bases; unmatched junction bases: 7.

The chain links TRBV27 to TRBJ1-6, with 8 bases fitting TRBD1. This CDR3 is 14 amino acids long. With 5 bases clipped from V and 9 bases from J, the junction kept 6 bases outside the gene matches. Germline CDR1 reads MNHEY; CDR2 reads SMNVEV (reference sequence). CDR3 residues: CASSGGRGPSPLHF. Here the CDR3 DNA reads TGTGCCAGCAGTGGGGGCAGGGGGCCTTCACCCCTCCACTTT.

The J gene is TRBJ1-3, the V gene TRBV5-6; 7 bases align to TRBD1. Germline CDR1 is SGHDT and CDR2 is YYEEEE. This CDR3 contains 15 residues. V lost 4 bases and J lost 7; bases outside the gene matches: 11. The CDR3 region has the DNA TGTGCCAGCAGCAACGACAGGGCTGTATGGAACACCATATATTTT. It encodes CASSNDRAVWNTIYF.

The V gene is TRBV6-1, the J gene TRBJ2-1, with TRBD2 matching 8 bases. CDR1 is MNHNS, CDR2 SASEGT, per germline. The V and J ends lost 3 bases and 7 bases, in that order; junction bases with no gene match: 11. The CDR3 is 16 amino acids. CDR3 bases: TGTGCCAGCAGTGAGCTAGCGGGTCGGATGGGGAATGAGCAGTTCTTC. This translates into CASSELAGRMGNEQFF.

This clone is a singleton in its sample. V gene TRBV2 combines with J gene TRBJ2-5, with TRBD2 as a possible D gene (7 bases). Trimming removed 7 bases from V and 0 bases from J, with 12 bases in between. The CDR3 runs to 14 residues. The germline V gene has CDR1 SNHLY and CDR2 FYNNEI. CDR3 residues: CASTAGAYQETQYF. The CDR3 DNA reads TGTGCCAGCACCGCGGGGGCGTACCAAGAGACCCAGTACTTC.

The rearrangement links TRBV5-6 to TRBJ2-7, with D possibly matching TRBD1 (5 bases). CDR1 SGHDT and CDR2 YYEEEE come from the germline V gene. The V gene lost 6 bases and the J gene lost 0 bases, with 10 bases spanning the gap. The CDR3 has 13 residues. The CDR3, as DNA: TGTGCCAGCAAAAGTGACAGCTCCTACGAGCAGTACTTC. This gives the protein CASKSDSSYEQYF.

The genes are TRBV4-3 and TRBJ1-5, with D unresolved. V gave up 0 bases and J gave up 2 bases, with 20 bases separating them. The CDR3 contains 19 residues. CDR1 is LGHNA and CDR2 is YSLEER in the germline V gene. The CDR3 here is CASSQDLTLPEGGNQPQHF. In DNA, the CDR3 is TGCGCCAGCAGCCAAGATCTGACATTGCCCGAAGGTGGCAATCAGCCCCAGCATTTT.

V usage is TRBV5-1 and J usage is TRBJ2-7, with 8 bases lining up with TRBD2. Germline CDR1 is SGHRS and CDR2 is YFSETQ. The CDR3 is 14 amino acids. After removal of 0 bases from V and 7 bases from J, the junction contained 6 bases not matched to a gene. The DNA for the CDR3 is TGCGCCAGCAGCTTGGGACTAGCGTTGGGAGAGCAGTACTTC. It encodes CASSLGLALGEQYF.

V and J are TRBV28 and TRBJ2-5; the match to TRBD2 covers 11 bases. Germline CDR1 MDHEN, CDR2 SYDVKM. V trimming: 7 bases; J trimming: 5 bases; junction bases outside the gene matches: 12. This CDR3 is built from 16 residues. The CDR3 sequence: CASKPISGGVGETQYF. The CDR3 DNA sequence: TGTGCCAGCAAACCCATTAGCGGGGGGGTCGGGGAGACCCAGTACTTC.

CDR3 loop: CASTSLEVGRETQYF. The CDR3 DNA sequence: TGTGCCAGTACGAGCCTGGAGGTGGGTAGAGAGACCCAGTACTTC. The gene calls are TRBV19 and TRBJ2-5, with D tentatively TRBD2 (5 bases). The germline V gene has CDR1 LNHDA and CDR2 SQIVND (reference sequence). V lost 7 bases and J lost 4, with 19 bases in between. The CDR3 is made up of 15 amino acids.

This clone has just one count. CDR3 in amino acids: CASSFHPKPRTGTSGRGSYNEQFF. The CDR3, as DNA: TGTGCCAGCAGTTTTCACCCAAAACCTAGAACGGGGACTAGCGGGAGGGGATCCTACAATGAGCAGTTCTTC. This sequence joins TRBV28 and TRBJ2-1, with 16 bases that match TRBD2. Germline V gene data show CDR1 as MDHEN and CDR2 as SYDVKM. With 3 bases clipped from V and 1 base from J, the junction kept 21 bases outside the gene matches. The CDR3 is 24 amino acids.

This chain links TRBV5-6 with TRBJ2-1; 7 bases map to TRBD2. CDR1 and CDR2 from the germline V gene are SGHDT and YYEEEE. The CDR3 length is 18 residues. After removal of 1 base from V and 0 bases from J, the junction contained 10 bases not matched to a gene. The CDR3 DNA sequence: TGTGCCAGCAGCTTGACCCGGACTAGGCCAAGCTCCTACAATGAGCAGTTCTTC. Amino acid sequence: CASSLTRTRPSSYNEQFF.

The rearrangement joins TRBV10-3 to TRBJ2-1; D is unresolved. CDR1 and CDR2 from the germline V gene are ENHRY and SYGVKD. The CDR3 spans 18 residues. V was cut by 0 bases and J by 1 base, with 16 bases left in between. CDR3 bases: TGTGCCATCAGTGAGTCGGCACCCGTCCAGGAATCCTACAATGAGCAGTTCTTC. Translated: CAISESAPVQESYNEQFF.

V is TRBV9 and J is TRBJ2-5; 7 bases map to TRBD1. Germline values: CDR1 SGDLS, CDR2 YYNGEE. V lost 0 bases, J lost 4 bases, and 9 bases stayed unmatched. CDR3 length equals 16 residues. This chain's CDR3 is CASSVEGQRTGETQYF. In DNA, the CDR3 is TGTGCCAGCAGCGTAGAGGGACAGCGAACGGGAGAGACCCAGTACTTC.

J is TRBJ2-5 and V is TRBV5-1, with 8 bases that match TRBD1. In germline, CDR1 is SGHRS, CDR2 YFSETQ. The CDR3 has 15 residues. The V segment lost 2 bases and the J segment 4 bases; nucleotides outside the gene matches: 7. The CDR3, as DNA: TGCGCCAGCAGCTTTGGTGGGGGGACAGGAGAGACCCAGTACTTC. Its protein product is CASSFGGGTGETQYF.

The chain joins TRBV25-1 to TRBJ2-1; 9 bases are a match to TRBD2. J was trimmed by 6 bases and V by 4 bases; bases with no gene match: 4. There are 14 residues in the CDR3. From germline, CDR1 is MGHDK and CDR2 SYGVNS. This chain's CDR3 is CASSVAGVCNEQFF. CDR3 DNA sequence: TGTGCCAGCAGTGTAGCGGGAGTCTGCAATGAGCAGTTCTTC.

The genes are TRBV5-8 and TRBJ1-1; D is uncertain. Looked up from germline, CDR1 is SGHTS and CDR2 is YDEGEE. The CDR3 spans 14 residues. Trimming took 6 bases from V and 11 from J, leaving 23 bases between them. The chain's CDR3 is CASIKGGYKVYAFF. The DNA for the CDR3 is TGTGCCAGCATCAAGGGAGGGTACAAGGTGTACGCTTTCTTT.

V and J are TRBV7-9 and TRBJ2-2; tentatively, D is TRBD2 (5 bases). Trimming removed 5 bases at V and 7 bases at J, with 17 bases between. Germline CDR1 reads SEHNR; CDR2 reads FQNEAQ (reference sequence). The CDR3 covers 15 residues. The CDR3: CASSDTVDSSGELFF. The CDR3 DNA reads TGTGCCAGCAGCGATACCGTGGACTCGAGCGGGGAGCTGTTTTTT.

The J gene is TRBJ2-2, the V gene TRBV5-6; tentative D call: TRBD1 (5 bases). This CDR3 is built from 14 residues. Germline assignment: CDR1 SGHDT and CDR2 YYEEEE. The ends were cut back, 5 bases at V and 2 bases at J, with 10 bases in the middle. The CDR3 sequence is CASSGQGNTGELFF. The DNA of the CDR3 is TGTGCCAGCAGTGGGCAGGGTAACACCGGGGAGCTGTTTTTT.

The chain couples TRBV4-3 to TRBJ2-5; D unclear. The DNA end is a closer match to TRBJ2-7, so the J assignment may be wrong. The CDR3 loop spans 15 amino acids. Germline lookup yields CDR1 LGHNA and CDR2 YSLEER. The CDR3 is CASSQSLAESYEQYF. The CDR3 region has the DNA TGCGCCAGCAGCCAAAGCTTAGCAGAATCCTACGAGCAGTACTTC.

Note on this clone: The same CDR3 arises from other DNA sequences in this sample as well. This sequence joins TRBV5-1 and TRBJ2-1, with 14 bases aligning to TRBD2. This CDR3 region has 15 residues. Trimming cost V 0 bases and J 7 bases; bases outside gene matches: 0. Germline CDR1 reads SGHRS; CDR2 reads YFSETQ. CDR3 amino acids: CASSLGLAGGNEQFF. Written as DNA, the CDR3 is TGCGCCAGCAGCTTGGGACTAGCGGGGGGGAATGAGCAGTTCTTC.

V is TRBV6-1 and J is TRBJ2-3; 9 positions agree with TRBD2. CDR1 and CDR2 (germline): MNHNS, SASEGT. The CDR3 totals 16 residues. The J segment lost 2 bases and the V segment lost 3 bases, leaving 6 bases of the junction unmatched. The CDR3 DNA is TGTGCCAGCAGTGATTGCGGGGGGGCCACCACAGATACGCAGTATTTT. As protein: CASSDCGGATTDTQYF.